The 22 T cell receptor beta chains below all came from one sample that was sequenced in a study of blood T cells in healthy people across ages. The use of a sample-barcoded 5' primer and a J-beta primer mix characterized a second PCR of roughly 6 to 11 cycles. TCRdb processed the 5' RACE reads anew with MiXCR; each CDR3 protein has one entry. The table shows roughly 1,800,000 distinct CDR3 sequences, with just under 50% occurring only once. The specimen sequenced was blood. The receptors come from a woman aged 40 to 55 in good health.

This clonotype was seen a few times. The chain carries TRBV9 and TRBJ2-3, with D maybe TRBD2 (7 bases). The germline CDR1 and CDR2 sequences are SGDLS and YYNGEE. Trimming pared 10 bases from V and 0 bases from J, leaving 18 bases between. This CDR3 has 15 residues. The CDR3 is CAYSRGGSSTDTQYF. The CDR3 nucleotides read TGTGCCTATTCAAGGGGGGGATCCAGCACAGATACGCAGTATTTT.

This clonotype was seen more than once but under ten times. The V call is TRBV7-8, the J call TRBJ2-3; TRBD2 aligns across 13 bases. In germline, CDR1 is SGHVS, CDR2 FQNEAQ. The CDR3 has 17 residues. Trimming cost V 5 bases and J 3 bases; bases outside gene matches: 8. The CDR3 sequence: CASSPGTSGTWTDTQYF. As DNA, the CDR3 is TGTGCCAGCAGCCCCGGGACTAGCGGGACCTGGACAGATACGCAGTATTTT. Variable domain in full (rest from reference TRBV7-8 and TRBJ2-3): GAGVSQSPRYKVAKRGQDVALRCDPISGHVSLFWYQQALGQGPEFLTYFQNEAQLDKSGLPSDRFFAERPEGSVSTLKIQRTQQEDSAVYLCASSPGTSGTWTDTQYFGPGTRLTVL.

V usage is TRBV4-3 and J usage is TRBJ1-1, with no clear D. In germline, CDR1 is LGHNA, CDR2 YSLEER. This CDR3 spans 15 amino acids. Trimming shortened V by 4 bases and J by 2 bases, and 14 bases separated the two germline ends. CDR3 loop: CASSRTLDPNTEAFF. In DNA form, the CDR3 reads TGCGCCAGCAGCCGCACCTTAGACCCAAACACTGAAGCTTTCTTT.

The gene calls are TRBV28 and TRBJ1-5; TRBD1 agrees at 9 bases. J lost 6 bases, V lost 5 bases, and 11 bases had no gene match. The CDR3 totals 16 residues. From germline, CDR1 is MDHEN and CDR2 SYDVKM. The CDR3 DNA reads as TGTGCCAGCAGTGCCTCGGGACAGGGTTCGAGTCAGCCCCAGCATTTT. Its protein is CASSASGQGSSQPQHF.

This chain joins TRBV4-1 and TRBJ2-1, with 9 bases lining up with TRBD1. The CDR3 has 16 residues. The V gene's germline CDR1 is MGHRA and CDR2 YSYEKL. The J segment lost 7 bases and the V segment lost 1 base, leaving 8 bases of the junction unmatched. The CDR3 loop reads CASSQAGTGSDNEQFF. The CDR3 DNA reads as TGCGCCAGCAGCCAAGCCGGGACAGGGAGTGATAATGAGCAGTTCTTC.

This clonotype has more than one count but fewer than ten. The V call is TRBV25-1, the J call TRBJ2-1; 10 bases map to TRBD2. Trimming removed 5 bases from V and 1 base from J; junction bases left unmatched: 5. The CDR3 loop spans 16 amino acids. The germline V gene encodes CDR1 MGHDK and CDR2 SYGVNS. The CDR3 nucleotides read TGTGCCAGCAGTAAGCGGGGGGGTAGTTCCTACAATGAGCAGTTCTTC. Its protein is CASSKRGGSSYNEQFF.

V and J are TRBV29-1 and TRBJ2-5; 10 nucleotides agree with TRBD1. J gave up 11 bases and V 6 bases, and 3 bases lay outside the gene matches. Germline V gene data show CDR1 as SQVTM and CDR2 as ANQGSEA. The CDR3 has 10 residues. This CDR3 is CSVGQGEQYF. The CDR3 bases are TGCAGCGTCGGACAGGGGGAGCAGTACTTC.

The chain couples TRBV12-3 or TRBV12-4 to TRBJ1-5, with D possibly being TRBD1 (5 bases). The CDR3 runs to 14 residues. Between the trimmed V and J ends, which lost 7 bases and 4 bases, there was a span of 14 bases. CDR3 coding DNA: TGTGCCAGCAATAATCAGGGAAGTAATCAGCCCCAGCATTTT. Its protein is CASNNQGSNQPQHF.

V gene TRBV14 combines with J gene TRBJ2-7; D is perhaps TRBD1 or TRBD2 (5 bases each). This CDR3 has 16 amino acids. The V and J ends lost 10 bases and 3 bases respectively, with 25 bases between them. Germline values: CDR1 SGHDN, CDR2 FVKESK. The CDR3 nucleotides are TGTGCCAACGAACCGTTCAGGGAGTGTCGGTTCTACGAGCAGTACTTC. This codes for CANEPFRECRFYEQYF. The full variable domain, rest sourced from reference TRBV14 and TRBJ2-7, is EAGVTQFPSHSVIEKGQTVTLRCDPISGHDNLYWYRRVMGKEIKFLLHFVKESKQDESGMPNNRFLAERTGGTYSTLKVQPAELEDSGVYFCANEPFRECRFYEQYFGPGTRLTVT.

This clonotype was recorded a few times. The chain combines TRBV20-1 with TRBJ2-5, with D uncertain. The CDR3 covers 14 residues. Trimming stripped 1 base from V and 1 base from J, with 10 bases between. Per germline, CDR1 DFQATT and CDR2 SNEGSKA (reference sequence). CDR3 DNA sequence: TGCAGTGCTAGAGCCCCAGTCGCCCAAGAGACCCAGTACTTC. This encodes CSARAPVAQETQYF.

Note on this clonotype: Without the conserved terminal phenylalanine or tryptophan, this CDR3 likely stems from a read error. The rearrangement links TRBV27 to TRBJ1-2; TRBD1 might be the D (6 bases). CDR3 length: 14 amino acids. Germline values: CDR1 MNHEY, CDR2 SMNVEV (reference sequence). Trimming cost V 5 bases and J 5 bases, with 15 bases left between them. The CDR3 loop reads CASSTKQGLYGYTL. DNA for the CDR3: TGTGCCAGCAGTACGAAACAGGGACTATATGGCTACACCTTA.

The genes are TRBV6-6 and TRBJ2-7; 9 bases are shared with TRBD2. The germline CDR1 and CDR2 sequences are MNHNY and SVGAGI (reference sequence). V dropped 4 bases and J dropped 9; count of bases not matched to a gene: 13. The CDR3 is 15 amino acids. CDR3 in DNA: TGTGCCAGCAGTTCCCGCGCTAGCGGGGATGTACGGCAGTACTTC. Its protein is CASSSRASGDVRQYF.

The chain has TRBV3-1 and TRBJ2-4; 8 bases are a match to TRBD1. With the DNA end fitting TRBJ2-7 better, the J assignment may be wrong. The CDR3 runs 16 residues. Per the germline V gene, CDR1 is LGHDT and CDR2 is YNNKEL (reference sequence). The CDR3 region has the DNA TGTGCCAGCAGCCAAGGTAGTACGGACAGGGTCGCCGAGCAGTACTTC. Translation gives CASSQGSTDRVAEQYF.

V is TRBV6-2 or TRBV6-3 and J is TRBJ2-5; D possibly matches TRBD1 or TRBD2 (5 bases each). Trimming took off 6 bases at V and 5 bases at J, with 16 bases between the two ends. The CDR3 consists of 14 residues. The germline V gene has CDR1 MNHEY and CDR2 SVGEGT. The CDR3 region has the DNA TGTGCCAGCAGACCACGGGGCTATTCTGAGACCCAGTACTTC. This gives the protein CASRPRGYSETQYF.

Points on this clonotype: At one of its ends the junction is not consistent with the germline gene, which may arise from a read error. The chain couples TRBV28 to TRBJ2-4; TRBD2 is a possible D gene (5 bases). The CDR3 extends over 14 amino acids. The germline V gene encodes CDR1 MDHEN and CDR2 SYDVKM. The CDR3 coding sequence is TGTGTCAGCAGAATCATAGGAGCTCCGACTACCCAGTACTTC. It specifies CVSRIIGAPTTQYF.

The rearrangement uses TRBV19 and TRBJ2-1; 8 nucleotides align to TRBD1. This CDR3 has 15 residues. The germline CDR1 and CDR2 sequences are LNHDA and SQIVND (reference sequence). The V and J ends lost 5 bases and 9 bases, in that order; junction bases with no gene match: 12. CDR3 bases: TGTGCCAGTAGTCCTCAGGGGGCTTACGGGGCTGAGCAGTTCTTC. It is translated as CASSPQGAYGAEQFF.

This clonotype was counted a few times. The gene calls are TRBV5-1 and TRBJ2-7, with 9 bases fitting TRBD2. J was trimmed by 0 bases and V by 1 base; bases with no gene match: 5. The germline V gene has CDR1 SGHRS and CDR2 YFSETQ. The CDR3 runs 16 residues. CDR3 sequence (DNA): TGCGCCAGCAGCTTGAAAGGCGGGGGGGCCTCCTACGAGCAGTACTTC. It specifies CASSLKGGGASYEQYF.

This clonotype was observed a handful of times. Compared with germline, one end of the junction differs, possibly owing to a read error. V is TRBV5-1 and J is TRBJ2-1, with 8 bases aligning to TRBD2. The assigned J gene may be wrong: the sequence end matches TRBJ2-7 better. The length of the CDR3 is 13 residues. Germline V gene lookup returns CDR1 SGHRS and CDR2 YFSETQ. In DNA, the CDR3 is TGTGCCAGCAGCGGGGGCTCCTACAATGAGCAGTACTTC. Translating gives CASSGGSYNEQYF.

There are a few counts of this clonotype. The chain combines TRBV25-1 with TRBJ2-3, with D hard to call. V dropped 2 bases and J dropped 7 bases, with 10 bases sitting between them. Germline CDR1 MGHDK, CDR2 SYGVNS. The CDR3 has 13 amino acids. The DNA of the CDR3 is TGTGCCAGCAGTGAAGGTCTTGGTAATACGCAGTATTTT. Translating it yields CASSEGLGNTQYF.

CDR3 nucleotide sequence: TGTGCCAGCAGTGCACTACAGGGGGCAACTGAAGCTTTCTTT. Residues: CASSALQGATEAFF. The chain links TRBV25-1 to TRBJ1-1, with 9 positions matching TRBD1. The CDR3 contains 14 residues. The V and J ends lost 4 bases and 5 bases, in that order; junction bases with no gene match: 5. CDR1 and CDR2 (germline): MGHDK, SYGVNS.

This clonotype was picked up one time. J is TRBJ1-5 and V is TRBV7-8; D unresolved. The CDR3 is 16 amino acids. Trimming pared 1 base from V and 0 bases from J, leaving 10 bases between. Germline V gene data show CDR1 as SGHVS and CDR2 as FQNEAQ. CDR3 sequence (DNA): TGTGCCAGCAGCTTAGAGGGCAGCCTTAGCAATCAGCCCCAGCATTTT. This translates into CASSLEGSLSNQPQHF.

The gene calls are TRBV5-1 and TRBJ2-3; unclear D gene. Germline values: CDR1 SGHRS, CDR2 YFSETQ. This CDR3 contains 15 residues. V lost 4 bases and J lost 1, with 13 bases in between. The CDR3 DNA reads TGCGCCAGCAGCGCTACCTCGATAGGCACAGATACGCAGTATTTT. Protein: CASSATSIGTDTQYF.